The 15 T cell receptor beta chains presented below share a single source sample, sequenced in a study of blood T cell repertoires in COVID-19. The repertoire was sequenced with immunoSEQ multiplex PCR; TCRdb's copy has only in-frame clones and lacks some. The sample yields about 190,000 clones, roughly three quarters seen once. Sequenced: peripheral blood. The receptors stem from a man aged 60-69 years with active or convalescent COVID-19.

The chain joins TRBV21-1 to TRBJ1-6. TRBV21-1 is a known pseudogene. The CDR3 length is 14 residues. The DNA of the CDR3 is TGTGCCAGCAGCAAAGAAGCCCCCAATTCACCCCTCCACTTT. Its translation: CASSKEAPNSPLHF.

The chain joins TRBV5-6 to TRBJ2-7, with 9 bases matching TRBD1. The CDR3 has 14 residues. V trimming: 2 bases; J trimming: 4 bases; junction bases outside the gene matches: 4. Per germline, CDR1 SGHDT and CDR2 YYEEEE. The CDR3 bases are TGTGCCAGCAGCTTTGGGGACAGGGTTTACGAGCAGTACTTC. The encoded protein is CASSFGDRVYEQYF.

The gene calls are TRBV6-5 and TRBJ2-7, with 8 bases aligning to TRBD2. This CDR3 is built from 13 residues. The germline V gene has CDR1 MNHEY and CDR2 SVGAGI. V was clipped by 2 bases and J by 7 bases; unmatched bases: 4. CDR3 region: CASSYGQRGEQYF. The DNA of the CDR3 is TGTGCCAGCAGTTACGGGCAGCGGGGGGAGCAGTACTTC.

The rearrangement uses TRBV7-3 and TRBJ2-1; D not certain. The germline V gene has CDR1 SGHTA and CDR2 FQGTGA. V was clipped by 2 bases and J by 5 bases, with 16 bases between them. The CDR3 length is 16 residues. The CDR3 here is CASSLSPSSLDNEQFF. Here the CDR3 DNA reads TGTGCCAGCAGCTTATCCCCCTCCTCTCTAGACAATGAGCAGTTCTTC.

The V call is TRBV19, the J call TRBJ1-2; 9 positions agree with TRBD1. Per the germline V gene, CDR1 is LNHDA and CDR2 is SQIVND (reference sequence). The CDR3 is 16 amino acids. The trim removed 5 bases at V and 4 bases at J, leaving 11 bases unmatched. In nucleotides, the CDR3 is TGTGCCAGTAGTTCCTCCGGGACAGGGAAAGGCTATGGCTACACCTTC. Translation gives CASSSSGTGKGYGYTF.

The chain employs TRBV28 and TRBJ2-7; TRBD1 agrees at 11 bases. The germline V gene has CDR1 MDHEN and CDR2 SYDVKM. The CDR3 extends over 16 amino acids. Trimming removed 5 bases from V and 4 bases from J; junction bases left unmatched: 10. As DNA, the CDR3 is TGTGCCAGCAGTCAATATCCAGGACAGGGGGCTTACGAGCAGTACTTC. Its translation is CASSQYPGQGAYEQYF.

The chain is built from TRBV21-1 and TRBJ1-2; TRBD1, the table's D call, was not compared with the DNA. TRBV21-1 is a documented pseudogene. The CDR3 is made up of 15 amino acids. CDR3 bases: TGTGCCAGCAGCAGACCCGGCAGGGCTAACTATGGCTACACCTTC. Its translation is CASSRPGRANYGYTF.

The chain carries TRBV27 and TRBJ2-1; the D is unclear. The CDR3 totals 15 residues. The germline CDR1 and CDR2 sequences are MNHEY and SMNVEV (reference sequence). V was pared by 0 bases and J by 1 base, with 7 bases between. The CDR3 DNA is TGTGCCAGCAGTTTATCCGTCAGGTCCTACAATGAGCAGTTCTTC. Translating it yields CASSLSVRSYNEQFF.

This clone was seen more than once but under ten times. This chain links TRBV7-2 with TRBJ1-4; D is undetermined. Per germline, CDR1 SGHTA and CDR2 FQGNSA. The CDR3 is 14 amino acids. With 3 bases removed from V and 3 bases from J, the gap between germline ends came to 8 bases. CDR3 amino acids: CASSFSRSNEKLFF. The DNA for the CDR3 is TGTGCCAGCAGCTTTTCGCGGTCTAATGAAAAACTGTTTTTT.

The chain recombines TRBV7-9 with TRBJ1-1; D is ambiguous. This CDR3 has 14 residues. Trimming took 7 bases from V and 1 from J, leaving 13 bases between them. From germline, CDR1 is SEHNR and CDR2 FQNEAQ (reference sequence). The CDR3 sequence is CASTSSARNTEAFF. The CDR3, as DNA: TGTGCCAGCACCTCGAGCGCTCGGAACACTGAAGCTTTCTTT.

The V and J genes are TRBV27 and TRBJ1-4; D gene unclear. CDR3 size: 15 residues. Germline V gene sequence: CDR1 MNHEY, CDR2 SMNVEV (reference sequence). V shed 7 bases and J shed 5 bases, with 17 bases lying between them. In DNA form, the CDR3 reads TGTGCCAGCAAGTCATTGACGGGGATCAATGAAAAACTGTTTTTT. Residues: CASKSLTGINEKLFF.

The chain employs TRBV11-3 and TRBJ2-2, with unresolved D. CDR3 length equals 14 residues. The germline V gene encodes CDR1 SGHNT and CDR2 YENEEA. V lost 6 bases and J 6 bases, leaving 14 bases between the germline ends. This chain's CDR3 is CASSSRPLPGELFF. Written as DNA, the CDR3 is TGTGCCAGCAGTAGCCGGCCCTTGCCCGGGGAGCTGTTTTTT. The full variable domain, in which reference TRBV11-3 and TRBJ2-2 provide the parts outside the CDR3, is EAGVVQSPRYKIIEKKQPVAFWCNPISGHNTLYWYLQNLGQGPELLIRYENEEAVDDSQLPKDRFSAERLKGVDSTLKIQPAELGDSAVYLCASSSRPLPGELFFGEGSRLTVL.

This chain's CDR3 is CAWSVRPGGGSTGELFF. The DNA of the CDR3 is TGTGCCTGGAGTGTACGACCGGGCGGAGGGAGCACCGGGGAGCTGTTTTTT. The chain couples TRBV30 to TRBJ2-2, with D possibly matching TRBD2 (6 bases). Looked up from germline, CDR1 is GTSNPN and CDR2 is SVGIG (reference sequence). CDR3 size: 17 residues. The V and J ends lost 0 bases and 4 bases respectively, with 18 bases between them.

The J gene is TRBJ1-6, the V gene TRBV28; 7 bases match TRBD1. V trimming: 8 bases; J trimming: 7 bases; junction bases outside the gene matches: 5. Germline V gene lookup returns CDR1 MDHEN and CDR2 SYDVKM. CDR3 length: 13 amino acids. CDR3 protein: CASRKQGNSPLHF. CDR3 nucleotide sequence: TGTGCCAGCCGAAAACAGGGGAATTCACCCCTCCACTTT.

The chain links TRBV11-3 to TRBJ2-1; 7 nucleotides align to TRBD2. The ends lost 0 bases at V and 7 bases at J; junction bases unmatched: 6. This CDR3 contains 15 residues. Germline loops: CDR1 SGHNT, CDR2 YENEEA. The CDR3 DNA is TGTGCCAGCAGCTTAGATCAGCGGGAATGGAATGAGCAGTTCTTC. Protein sequence: CASSLDQREWNEQFF.